The 2 T cell receptor beta chains listed next were all sequenced from one sample in a study of T cell changes during pregnancy in multiple sclerosis. Sequencing used immunoSEQ multiplex PCR; TCRdb keeps in-frame clones, though not all of them. The sample lists about 36,000 clones; 85% to 95% were seen once. Sequenced sample: PBMCs (not recorded whether the cells were cultured). The source of these receptors is a female donor with multiple sclerosis, enrolled in a pregnancy study.

The V gene is TRBV9, the J gene TRBJ1-2, with 9 bases that match TRBD1. This CDR3 region has 12 residues. The V gene's germline CDR1 is SGDLS and CDR2 YYNGEE. With V trimmed by 3 bases and J by 7 bases, 1 base remained unmatched. DNA for the CDR3: TGTGCCAGCAGCGGACAGGGGGGTGGCTACACCTTC. It is translated as CASSGQGGGYTF.

This chain joins TRBV19 and TRBJ2-7, with D possibly being TRBD1 (6 bases). Looked up from germline, CDR1 is LNHDA and CDR2 is SQIVND (reference sequence). CDR3 length: 11 residues. V lost 6 bases, J lost 3 bases, and 6 bases lay in between. The CDR3 loop reads CASRDSYEQYF. CDR3 DNA sequence: TGTGCCAGTAGGGACAGCTACGAGCAGTACTTC.